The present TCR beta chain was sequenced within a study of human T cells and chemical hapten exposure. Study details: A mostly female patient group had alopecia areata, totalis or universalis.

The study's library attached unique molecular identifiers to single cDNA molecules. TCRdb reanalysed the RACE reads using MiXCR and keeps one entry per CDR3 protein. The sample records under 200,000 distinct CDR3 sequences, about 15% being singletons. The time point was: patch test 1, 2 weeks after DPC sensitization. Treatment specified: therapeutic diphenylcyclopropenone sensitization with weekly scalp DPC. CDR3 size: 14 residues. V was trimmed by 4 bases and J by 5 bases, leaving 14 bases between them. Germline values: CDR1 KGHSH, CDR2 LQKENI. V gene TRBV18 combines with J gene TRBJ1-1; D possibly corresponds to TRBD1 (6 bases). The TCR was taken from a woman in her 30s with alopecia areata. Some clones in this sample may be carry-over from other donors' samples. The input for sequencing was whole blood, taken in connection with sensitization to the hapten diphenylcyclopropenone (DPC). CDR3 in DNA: TGTGCCAGCTCACAAAGTCAGGGGTGGACTGAAGCTTTCTTT. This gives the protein CASSQSQGWTEAFF.